The 20 T cell receptor beta chains listed next were all sequenced from one sample in a study of shared clonotypes between healthy human individuals. The method was immunoSEQ multiplex PCR; TCRdb's version includes in-frame clones alone and lacks a portion of them. There are about 820,000 clones in the sample; 80% to 95% occur only once, and 24% lies in the top ten. In the naive CD8 group, cells lacked CD45RO and were positively selected for CCR7, so terminally differentiated effector memory CD45RA+ cells were left out. The sequenced sample consisted of naive CD8+ T cells sorted from blood. The receptors here all came from a man aged 30 to 39 in good health.

The rearrangement uses TRBV5-1 and TRBJ2-7, with 7 bases that match TRBD1. The germline V gene encodes CDR1 SGHRS and CDR2 YFSETQ. The CDR3 has 14 amino acids. V was clipped by 1 base and J by 5 bases; unmatched bases: 6. CDR3 coding DNA: TGCGCCAGCAGCTTGCAGGGGGACATCGACGAGCAGTACTTC. This gives the protein CASSLQGDIDEQYF.

The gene calls are TRBV27 and TRBJ2-5, with 9 nucleotides matching TRBD1. In germline, CDR1 is MNHEY, CDR2 SMNVEV (reference sequence). Trimming removed 3 bases from V and 5 bases from J; junction bases left unmatched: 16. The CDR3 is 18 residues long. The CDR3 is CASSFIGTGPQWRETQYF. CDR3 coding DNA: TGTGCCAGCAGTTTTATCGGGACAGGGCCTCAGTGGAGGGAGACCCAGTACTTC.

The V gene is TRBV7-9, the J gene TRBJ2-1, with D unclear. Germline loops: CDR1 SEHNR, CDR2 FQNEAQ (reference sequence). The CDR3 has 16 residues. V was cut by 5 bases and J by 8 bases, with 22 bases left in between. This CDR3 is CASSTFTGLRSDEQFF. CDR3 DNA sequence: TGTGCCAGCAGCACCTTCACGGGCCTTCGTTCGGATGAGCAGTTCTTC.

The chain recombines TRBV9 with TRBJ2-2; TRBD1 matches 10 bases. The CDR3 consists of 16 residues. Per the germline V gene, CDR1 is SGDLS and CDR2 is YYNGEE. V shed 4 bases, J shed 5 bases, and the junction held 8 bases outside the gene matches. The CDR3 DNA reads as TGTGCCAGCAGCTCCCGGACAGGGGGGAGAACCGGGGAGCTGTTTTTT. This codes for CASSSRTGGRTGELFF.

This chain joins TRBV2 and TRBJ1-1; D is unresolved. The length of the CDR3 is 14 residues. Trimming removed 3 bases at V and 0 bases at J, with 8 bases between. CDR1 is SNHLY, CDR2 FYNNEI, per germline. The CDR3 DNA reads TGTGCCAGCAGTGATACATCAATGAACACTGAAGCTTTCTTT. It specifies CASSDTSMNTEAFF.

As regards this clone: A read error is possible here, since a much larger clone lies one base away. V and J are TRBV14 and TRBJ2-2; 7 positions agree with TRBD1. Losses at the gene ends were 4 bases for V and 0 bases for J; bases not matched to a gene: 2. The CDR3 covers 15 residues. Germline lookup yields CDR1 SGHDN and CDR2 FVKESK. CDR3 coding DNA: TGTGCCAGCAGCCCGGACAGGACGAACACCGGGGAGCTGTTTTTT. Protein: CASSPDRTNTGELFF.

The chain uses TRBV29-1 and TRBJ1-1; D gene ambiguous. This CDR3 has 12 amino acids. V lost 0 bases, J lost 5 bases, and 7 bases lay in between. In germline, CDR1 is SQVTM, CDR2 ANQGSEA. The CDR3 loop is CSVEDQGTEAFF. CDR3 DNA sequence: TGCAGCGTTGAAGATCAAGGGACTGAAGCTTTCTTT.

The chain recombines TRBV27 with TRBJ1-1, with 7 nucleotides matching TRBD1. Germline V gives CDR1 MNHEY, CDR2 SMNVEV (reference sequence). The V segment lost 1 base and the J segment 7 bases; nucleotides outside the gene matches: 6. The CDR3 spans 14 residues. The CDR3 here is CASSLYGGGGEAFF. Written as DNA, the CDR3 is TGTGCCAGCAGTTTATATGGAGGGGGCGGTGAAGCTTTCTTT.

The sample holds one count of this clone. The chain employs TRBV7-9 and TRBJ2-1, with no clear D. Germline loops: CDR1 SEHNR, CDR2 FQNEAQ (reference sequence). The CDR3 runs 12 residues. The ends were cut back, 5 bases at V and 10 bases at J, with 12 bases in the middle. This CDR3 reads CASSPRMQEQFF. The CDR3 nucleotides are TGTGCCAGCAGCCCCCGGATGCAGGAGCAGTTCTTC. The full variable domain, rest sourced from reference TRBV7-9 and TRBJ2-1, is DTGVSQNPRHKITKRGQNVTFRCDPISEHNRLYWYRQTLGQGPEFLTYFQNEAQLEKSRLLSDRFSAERPKGSFSTLEIQRTEQGDSAMYLCASSPRMQEQFFGPGTRLTVL.

This rearrangement joins TRBV27 to TRBJ2-1, with unresolved D. CDR3 length: 11 amino acids. Trimming removed 10 bases at V and 3 bases at J, with 7 bases between. The germline gives CDR1 MNHEY, CDR2 SMNVEV (reference sequence). The CDR3 DNA is TGTGCCACCGGATACTACAATGAGCAGTTCTTC. Its translation is CATGYYNEQFF.

The rearrangement uses TRBV11-2 and TRBJ2-2, with TRBD2 matching 8 bases. The CDR3 totals 17 residues. The germline gives CDR1 SGHAT, CDR2 FQNNGV. V lost 2 bases to trimming and J lost 4 bases; unmatched junction nucleotides: 9. The CDR3 here is CASSLFRSGSRTGELFF. In DNA, the CDR3 is TGTGCCAGCAGCTTATTCCGAAGCGGGAGTCGCACCGGGGAGCTGTTTTTT.

V is TRBV11-3 and J is TRBJ2-1; 7 bases are a match to TRBD2. The CDR3 consists of 15 residues. Germline V gives CDR1 SGHNT, CDR2 YENEEA. V lost 5 bases, J lost 0 bases, and 4 bases stayed unmatched. The CDR3 is CASSVRGGSYNEQFF. The CDR3, as DNA: TGTGCCAGCAGCGTTCGCGGGGGCTCCTACAATGAGCAGTTCTTC.

The CDR3 DNA follows: TGTGCCAGCAGCCCGTCAGAAGGAGTTCGGTTCTTC. Translation: CASSPSEGVRFF. The chain recombines TRBV7-7 with TRBJ2-1, with no clear D. With 5 bases removed from V and 15 bases from J, the gap between germline ends came to 17 bases. The CDR3 sequence is 12 residues long. Germline-derived CDR1 and CDR2 are SSHAT and FNYEAQ (reference sequence).

The gene calls are TRBV7-8 and TRBJ2-7, with 11 nucleotides matching TRBD1. V gave up 4 bases and J gave up 3 bases; unmatched junction bases: 8. This CDR3 has 16 amino acids. Germline-derived CDR1 and CDR2 are SGHVS and FQNEAQ. CDR3 protein: CASSSTGTGGNYEQYF. The CDR3 DNA reads as TGTGCCAGCAGCTCTACAGGGACAGGGGGGAACTACGAGCAGTACTTC. Full variable domain (outside the CDR3, taken from reference TRBV7-8 and TRBJ2-7): GAGVSQSPRYKVAKRGQDVALRCDPISGHVSLFWYQQALGQGPEFLTYFQNEAQLDKSGLPSDRFFAERPEGSVSTLKIQRTQQEDSAVYLCASSSTGTGGNYEQYFGPGTRLTVT.

The rearrangement uses TRBV4-1 and TRBJ1-1, with no clear D. Germline assignment: CDR1 MGHRA and CDR2 YSYEKL. The CDR3 runs to 15 residues. Trimming took 0 bases from V and 1 from J, leaving 9 bases between them. The CDR3 bases are TGCGCCAGCAGCCAAGAAGCGTCGGGGAACACTGAAGCTTTCTTT. Encoded protein: CASSQEASGNTEAFF.

The chain recombines TRBV18 with TRBJ1-5; D perhaps matches TRBD1 (5 bases). CDR3 size: 14 residues. Trimming removed 1 base from V and 5 bases from J, with 9 bases in between. The V gene's germline CDR1 is KGHSH and CDR2 LQKENI. In DNA form, the CDR3 reads TGTGCCAGCTCACCACGGCAGGGTGATCAGCCCCAGCATTTT. Residues: CASSPRQGDQPQHF. Using reference TRBV18 and TRBJ1-5 for the parts outside the CDR3, the full variable domain is NAGVMQNPRHLVRRRGQEARLRCSPMKGHSHVYWYRQLPEEGLKFMVYLQKENIIDESGMPKERFSAEFPKEGPSILRIQQVVRGDSAAYFCASSPRQGDQPQHFGDGTRLSIL.

This rearrangement joins TRBV27 to TRBJ2-7; perhaps TRBD2 as D (6 bases). The germline V gene has CDR1 MNHEY and CDR2 SMNVEV (reference sequence). The V gene lost 5 bases and the J gene lost 1 base, with 15 bases spanning the gap. The length of the CDR3 is 15 residues. CDR3: CASSLYAGSSYEQYF. The CDR3 DNA sequence: TGTGCCAGCAGTCTCTATGCGGGATCATCCTACGAGCAGTACTTC.

Details on this clone: Mismatch with germline at one junction end may stem from a read error. The DNA for the CDR3 is TGTGCCAGCAGTGAATGGGGTCGGGGCGCGAGCAATCAACCCCAGCATTTT. Encoded protein: CASSEWGRGASNQPQHF. This chain connects TRBV2 to TRBJ1-5, with D possibly being TRBD1 (5 bases). From germline, CDR1 is SNHLY and CDR2 FYNNEI. This CDR3 has 17 amino acids.

The table lists this clone with a count of one. The genes are TRBV2 and TRBJ2-7; TRBD1 agrees at 8 bases. Germline V CDR1 and CDR2: SNHLY, FYNNEI. J lost 6 bases, V lost 2 bases, and 6 bases had no gene match. This CDR3 is 14 amino acids long. CDR3 sequence (DNA): TGTGCCAGCAGTGAAAGGACAGGGTCGGGCGAGCAGTACTTC. It translates to CASSERTGSGEQYF.

The chain couples TRBV28 to TRBJ2-4, with 10 positions matching TRBD2. J gave up 6 bases and V 2 bases, and 4 bases lay outside the gene matches. The CDR3 loop spans 15 amino acids. The germline V gene encodes CDR1 MDHEN and CDR2 SYDVKM. The CDR3 reads CASSLRASGRNIQYF. The DNA of the CDR3 is TGTGCCAGCAGTTTACGGGCTAGCGGGAGAAACATTCAGTACTTC.